These 9 T cell receptor beta chains originate from one sample sequenced in a study of blood T cell repertoires in COVID-19. Using immunoSEQ multiplex PCR, the repertoire was profiled, and TCRdb retains in-frame clones only, with some absent. This table has 55,000 to 70,000 clones, around 90% appearing once. Sequencing was performed on peripheral blood. These receptors came from a woman aged 55-70 years with COVID-19, enrolled during active disease.

The rearrangement joins TRBV15 to TRBJ2-7; tentatively, D is TRBD2 (6 bases). Trimming removed 0 bases at V and 1 base at J, with 13 bases between. Germline V gene sequence: CDR1 LNHNV, CDR2 YYDKDF (reference sequence). The CDR3 has 16 amino acids. CDR3 protein: CATSRDFTEGSYEQYF. CDR3 nucleotides: TGTGCCACCAGCAGAGATTTTACGGAGGGATCCTACGAGCAGTACTTC.

The chain employs TRBV18 and TRBJ2-1; tentatively, D is TRBD1 (6 bases). The CDR3 length is 14 residues. V was cut by 4 bases and J by 3 bases, with 10 bases left in between. The germline CDR1 and CDR2 sequences are KGHSH and LQKENI. In DNA, the CDR3 is TGTGCCAGCTCACACCTGGACAGCTACAATGAGCAGTTCTTC. Protein product: CASSHLDSYNEQFF.

The chain uses TRBV9 and TRBJ2-2; D is uncertain. V lost 2 bases and J 4 bases, leaving 12 bases between the germline ends. The CDR3 is 15 amino acids. Germline V lookup: CDR1 SGDLS, CDR2 YYNGEE. This CDR3 reads CASSVMWQVTGELFF. The CDR3 DNA reads as TGTGCCAGCAGCGTTATGTGGCAGGTCACCGGGGAGCTGTTTTTT.

The chain links TRBV29-1 to TRBJ2-2, with D possibly being TRBD2 (5 bases). V was trimmed by 2 bases and J by 4 bases, leaving 5 bases between them. This CDR3 has 12 residues. Germline CDR1 SQVTM, CDR2 ANQGSEA. This chain's CDR3 is CSVESGTGELFF. The CDR3 DNA sequence: TGCAGCGTTGAAAGCGGCACCGGGGAGCTGTTTTTT.

This clone was seen a single time. The chain uses TRBV10-3 and TRBJ1-1; D is undetermined. The CDR3 loop spans 16 amino acids. V lost 8 bases and J 0 bases, leaving 19 bases between the germline ends. The germline CDR1 and CDR2 sequences are ENHRY and SYGVKD. CDR3 residues: CAIGSTHPLVNTEAFF. As DNA, the CDR3 is TGTGCCATCGGCTCGACTCACCCCCTAGTGAACACTGAAGCTTTCTTT.

This rearrangement joins TRBV4-2 to TRBJ2-7; a weak D match, TRBD1 (6 bases). The CDR3 is made up of 13 amino acids. Germline CDR1 LGHNA, CDR2 YNFKEQ. V lost 2 bases and J 4 bases, leaving 9 bases between the germline ends. The CDR3 loop reads CASSQHRGYEQYF. The CDR3 DNA follows: TGTGCCAGCAGCCAACATAGGGGGTACGAGCAGTACTTC.

The gene calls are TRBV24-1 and TRBJ2-1; tentatively, D is TRBD1 (6 bases). Germline V gene lookup returns CDR1 KGHDR and CDR2 SFDVKD. Trimming took 6 bases from V and 13 from J, leaving 15 bases between them. There are 12 residues in the CDR3. The CDR3 DNA sequence: TGTGCCACCAGTAGACAGGACTCCGATCAGTTCTTC. Amino acids: CATSRQDSDQFF.

The rearrangement joins TRBV29-1 to TRBJ2-5; no firm D call. The ends were cut back, 7 bases at V and 5 bases at J, with 11 bases in the middle. The CDR3 is 11 amino acids. Germline assignment: CDR1 SQVTM and CDR2 ANQGSEA. The chain's CDR3 is CSAVQRETQYF. CDR3 nucleotide sequence: TGCAGCGCCGTACAACGCGAGACCCAGTACTTC.

The chain recombines TRBV29-1 with TRBJ2-7; tentatively, D is TRBD1 (6 bases). The V gene lost 7 bases and the J gene lost 1 base, with 20 bases spanning the gap. This CDR3 contains 15 residues. Germline CDR1 and CDR2: SQVTM and ANQGSEA. CDR3 DNA sequence: TGCAGCGCCTACGGACGGACAGATAAATCCTACGAGCAGTACTTC. This gives the protein CSAYGRTDKSYEQYF.